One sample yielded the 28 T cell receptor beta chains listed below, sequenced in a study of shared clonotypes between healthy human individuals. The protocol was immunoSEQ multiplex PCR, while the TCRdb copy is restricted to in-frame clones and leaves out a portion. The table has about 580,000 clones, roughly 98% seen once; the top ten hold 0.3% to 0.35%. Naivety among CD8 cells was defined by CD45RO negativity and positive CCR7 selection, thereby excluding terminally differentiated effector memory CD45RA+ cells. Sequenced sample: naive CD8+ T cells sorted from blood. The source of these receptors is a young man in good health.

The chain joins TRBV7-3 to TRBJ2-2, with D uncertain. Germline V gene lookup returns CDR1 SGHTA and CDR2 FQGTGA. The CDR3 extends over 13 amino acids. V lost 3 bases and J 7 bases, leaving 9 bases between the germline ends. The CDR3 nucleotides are TGTGCCAGCAGCTTTTTGGAGAACGGGGAGCTGTTTTTT. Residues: CASSFLENGELFF. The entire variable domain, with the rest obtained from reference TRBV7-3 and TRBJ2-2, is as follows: GAGVSQTPSNKVTEKGKYVELRCDPISGHTALYWYRQSLGQGPEFLIYFQGTGAADDSGLPNDRFFAVRPEGSVSTLKIQRTERGDSAVYLCASSFLENGELFFGEGSRLTVL.

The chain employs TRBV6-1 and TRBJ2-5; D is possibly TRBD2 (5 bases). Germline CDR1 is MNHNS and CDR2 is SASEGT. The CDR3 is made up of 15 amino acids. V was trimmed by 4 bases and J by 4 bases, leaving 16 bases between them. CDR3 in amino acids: CASSVRTTIVETQYF. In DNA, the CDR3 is TGTGCCAGCAGTGTGAGGACGACTATCGTAGAGACCCAGTACTTC.

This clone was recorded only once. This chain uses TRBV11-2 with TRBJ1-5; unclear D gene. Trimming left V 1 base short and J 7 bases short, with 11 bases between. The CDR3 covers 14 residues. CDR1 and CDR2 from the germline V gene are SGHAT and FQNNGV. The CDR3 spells CASSLGPVLQPQHF. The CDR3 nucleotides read TGTGCCAGCAGCTTAGGGCCGGTTTTACAGCCCCAGCATTTT.

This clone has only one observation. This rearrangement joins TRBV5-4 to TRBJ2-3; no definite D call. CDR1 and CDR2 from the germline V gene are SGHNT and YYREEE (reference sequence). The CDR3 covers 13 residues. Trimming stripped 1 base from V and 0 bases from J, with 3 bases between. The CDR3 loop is CASSLLSTDTQYF. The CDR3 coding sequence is TGTGCCAGCAGCTTGCTTAGCACAGATACGCAGTATTTT.

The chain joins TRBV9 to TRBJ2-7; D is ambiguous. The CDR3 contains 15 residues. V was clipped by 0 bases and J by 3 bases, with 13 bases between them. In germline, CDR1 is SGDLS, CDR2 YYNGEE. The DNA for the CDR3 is TGTGCCAGCAGCGTAGGAGGCAACCCTTACTACGAGCAGTACTTC. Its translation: CASSVGGNPYYEQYF.

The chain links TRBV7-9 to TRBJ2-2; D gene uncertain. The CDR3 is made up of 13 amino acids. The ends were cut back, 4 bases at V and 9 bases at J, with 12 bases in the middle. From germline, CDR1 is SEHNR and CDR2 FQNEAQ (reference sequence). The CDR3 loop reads CASSWIGFRELFF. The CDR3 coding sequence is TGTGCCAGCAGCTGGATAGGGTTTCGGGAGCTGTTTTTT.

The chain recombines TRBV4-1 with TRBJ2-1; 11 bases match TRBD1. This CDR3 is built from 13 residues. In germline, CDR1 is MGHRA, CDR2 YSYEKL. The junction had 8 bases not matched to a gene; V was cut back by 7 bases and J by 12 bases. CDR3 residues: CASTGTGGSRQFF. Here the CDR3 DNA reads TGCGCCAGCACAGGGACAGGGGGTAGTAGGCAGTTCTTC.

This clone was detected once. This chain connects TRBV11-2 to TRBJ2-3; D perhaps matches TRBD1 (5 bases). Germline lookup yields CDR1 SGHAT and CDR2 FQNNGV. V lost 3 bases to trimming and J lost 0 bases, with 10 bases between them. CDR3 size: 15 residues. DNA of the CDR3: TGTGCCAGCAGCTTGTTTGCAGGGAGCACAGATACGCAGTATTTT. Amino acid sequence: CASSLFAGSTDTQYF.

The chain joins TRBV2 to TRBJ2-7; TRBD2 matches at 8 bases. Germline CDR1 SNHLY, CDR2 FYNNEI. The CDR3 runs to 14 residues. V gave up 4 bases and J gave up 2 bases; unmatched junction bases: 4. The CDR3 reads CASSVSGGPYEQYF. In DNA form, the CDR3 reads TGTGCCAGCAGTGTGTCGGGAGGGCCCTACGAGCAGTACTTC.

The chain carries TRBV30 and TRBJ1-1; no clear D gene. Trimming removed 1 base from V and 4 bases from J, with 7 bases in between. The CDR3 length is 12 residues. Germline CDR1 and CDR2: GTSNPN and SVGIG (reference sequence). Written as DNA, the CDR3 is TGTGCCTGGAGTGGAGGGAGCACTGAAGCTTTCTTT. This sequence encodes CAWSGGSTEAFF. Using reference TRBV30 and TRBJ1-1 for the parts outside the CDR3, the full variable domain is SQTIHQWPATLVQPVGSPLSLECTVEGTSNPNLYWYRQAAGRGLQLLFYSVGIGQISSEVPQNLSASRPQDRQFILSSKKLLLSDSGFYLCAWSGGSTEAFFGQGTRLTVV.

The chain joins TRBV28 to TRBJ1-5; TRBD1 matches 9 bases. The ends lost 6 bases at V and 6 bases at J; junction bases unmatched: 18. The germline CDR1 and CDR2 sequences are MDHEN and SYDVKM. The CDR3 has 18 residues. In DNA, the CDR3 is TGTGCCAGCAGCCTTTCCGGGGCCCCGGGACAGGGATTTCAGCCCCAGCATTTT. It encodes CASSLSGAPGQGFQPQHF.

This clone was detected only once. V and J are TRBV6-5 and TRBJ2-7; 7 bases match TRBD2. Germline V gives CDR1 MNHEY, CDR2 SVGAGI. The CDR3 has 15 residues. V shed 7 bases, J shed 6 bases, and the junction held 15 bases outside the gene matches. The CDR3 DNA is TGTGCCAGCACACCTCCGGGAGGACCCTCCGGCGAGCAGTACTTC. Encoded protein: CASTPPGGPSGEQYF.

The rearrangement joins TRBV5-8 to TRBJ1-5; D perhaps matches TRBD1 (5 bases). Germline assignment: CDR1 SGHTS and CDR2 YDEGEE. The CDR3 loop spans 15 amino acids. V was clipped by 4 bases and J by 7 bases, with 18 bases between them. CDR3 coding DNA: TGTGCCAGCAGCGCCCGACTAGGGGCGGCGCAGCCCCAGCATTTT. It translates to CASSARLGAAQPQHF.

CDR3 sequence reads: CASSWGTSGGLYEQYF. CDR3 coding DNA: TGTGCCAGTAGTTGGGGGACTAGCGGGGGACTCTACGAGCAGTACTTC. The V call is TRBV19, the J call TRBJ2-7, with 14 positions matching TRBD2. J was trimmed by 3 bases and V by 5 bases; bases with no gene match: 6. Germline V gives CDR1 LNHDA, CDR2 SQIVND (reference sequence). The CDR3 runs to 16 residues.

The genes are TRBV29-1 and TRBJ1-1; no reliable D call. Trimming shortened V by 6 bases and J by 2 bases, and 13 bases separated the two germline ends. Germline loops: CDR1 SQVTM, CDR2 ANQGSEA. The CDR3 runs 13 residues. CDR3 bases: TGCAGCGTCTCCAGGATTACTAACACTGAAGCTTTCTTT. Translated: CSVSRITNTEAFF.

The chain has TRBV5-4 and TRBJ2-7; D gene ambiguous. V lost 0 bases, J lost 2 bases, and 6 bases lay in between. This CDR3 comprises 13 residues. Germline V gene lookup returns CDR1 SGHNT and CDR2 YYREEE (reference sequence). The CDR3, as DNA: TGTGCCAGCAGCTTGGATCCGACCTACGAGCAGTACTTC. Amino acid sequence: CASSLDPTYEQYF.

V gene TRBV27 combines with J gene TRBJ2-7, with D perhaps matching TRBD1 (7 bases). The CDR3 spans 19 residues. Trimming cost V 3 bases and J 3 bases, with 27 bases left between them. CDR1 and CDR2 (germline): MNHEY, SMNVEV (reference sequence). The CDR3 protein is CASSFGLGGRETGYYEQYF. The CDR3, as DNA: TGTGCCAGCAGTTTCGGACTCGGGGGTCGTGAGACAGGGTACTACGAGCAGTACTTC.

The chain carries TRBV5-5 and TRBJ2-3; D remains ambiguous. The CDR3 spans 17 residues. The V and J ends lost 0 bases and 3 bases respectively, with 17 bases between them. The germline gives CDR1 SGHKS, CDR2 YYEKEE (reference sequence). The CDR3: CASSLAGLQWGTDTQYF. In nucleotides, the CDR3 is TGTGCCAGCAGCTTGGCTGGGCTCCAGTGGGGTACAGATACGCAGTATTTT.

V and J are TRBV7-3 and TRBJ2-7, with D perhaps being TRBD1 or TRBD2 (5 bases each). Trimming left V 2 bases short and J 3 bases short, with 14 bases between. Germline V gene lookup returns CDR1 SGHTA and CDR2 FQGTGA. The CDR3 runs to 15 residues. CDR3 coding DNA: TGTGCCAGCAGCTTAGTGGCAGGGACCCTCTACGAGCAGTACTTC. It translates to CASSLVAGTLYEQYF.

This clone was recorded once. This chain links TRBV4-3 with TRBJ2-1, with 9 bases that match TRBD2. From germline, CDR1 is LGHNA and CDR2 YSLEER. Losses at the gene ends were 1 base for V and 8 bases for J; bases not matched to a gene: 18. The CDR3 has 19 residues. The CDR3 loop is CASSQGVAGGPIGSYEQFF. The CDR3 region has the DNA TGCGCCAGCAGCCAAGGTGTGGCGGGAGGGCCGATTGGTTCCTATGAGCAGTTCTTC.

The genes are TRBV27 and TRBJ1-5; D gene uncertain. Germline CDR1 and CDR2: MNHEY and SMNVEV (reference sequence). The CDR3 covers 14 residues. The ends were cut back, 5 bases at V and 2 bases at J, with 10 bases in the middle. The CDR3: CASSLQHRNQPQHF. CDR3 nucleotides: TGTGCCAGCAGTCTGCAGCACCGCAATCAGCCCCAGCATTTT.

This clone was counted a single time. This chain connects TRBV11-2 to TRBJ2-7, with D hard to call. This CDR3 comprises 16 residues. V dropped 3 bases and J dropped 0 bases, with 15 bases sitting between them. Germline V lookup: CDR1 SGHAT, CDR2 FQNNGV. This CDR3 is CASSFPTVHISYEQYF. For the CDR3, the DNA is TGTGCCAGCAGCTTTCCTACAGTCCACATCTCCTACGAGCAGTACTTC.

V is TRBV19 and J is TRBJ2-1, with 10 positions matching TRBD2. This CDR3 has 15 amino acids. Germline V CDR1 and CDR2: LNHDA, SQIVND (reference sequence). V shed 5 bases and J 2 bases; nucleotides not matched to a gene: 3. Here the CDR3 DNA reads TGTGCCAGTAGTCGGACTAGCGGAACCTACAATGAGCAGTTCTTC. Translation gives CASSRTSGTYNEQFF. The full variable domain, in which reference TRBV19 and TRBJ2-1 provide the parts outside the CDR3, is DGGITQSPKYLFRKEGQNVTLSCEQNLNHDAMYWYRQDPGQGLRLIYYSQIVNDFQKGDIAEGYSVSREKKESFPLTVTSAQKNPTAFYLCASSRTSGTYNEQFFGPGTRLTVL.

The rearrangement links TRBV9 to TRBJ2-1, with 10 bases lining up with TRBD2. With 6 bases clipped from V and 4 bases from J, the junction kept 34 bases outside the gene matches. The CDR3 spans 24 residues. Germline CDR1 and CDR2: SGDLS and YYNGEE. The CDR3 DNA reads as TGTGCCAGCAAGTCGTGCTGGGAAAGGGGTGAAGCGGGAGGGCCAAAGTTACGTTACAATGAGCAGTTCTTC. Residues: CASKSCWERGEAGGPKLRYNEQFF.

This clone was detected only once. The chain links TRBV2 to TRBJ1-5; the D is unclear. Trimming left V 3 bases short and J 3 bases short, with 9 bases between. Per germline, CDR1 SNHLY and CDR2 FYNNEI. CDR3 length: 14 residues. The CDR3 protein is CASSDGRYNQPQHF. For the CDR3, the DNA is TGTGCCAGCAGTGACGGCCGGTACAATCAGCCCCAGCATTTT.

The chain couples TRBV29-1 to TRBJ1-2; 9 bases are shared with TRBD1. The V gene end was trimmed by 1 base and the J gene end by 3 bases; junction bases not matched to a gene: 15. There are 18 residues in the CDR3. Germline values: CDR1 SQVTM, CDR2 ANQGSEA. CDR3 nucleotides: TGCAGCGTTGAAGTCGACGGGACAGGGTCTCTTCCTTACTATGGCTACACCTTC. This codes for CSVEVDGTGSLPYYGYTF.

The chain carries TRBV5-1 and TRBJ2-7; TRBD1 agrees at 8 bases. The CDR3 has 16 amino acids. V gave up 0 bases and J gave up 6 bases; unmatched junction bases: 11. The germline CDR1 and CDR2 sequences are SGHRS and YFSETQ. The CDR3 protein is CASSLVEGQVFGEQYF. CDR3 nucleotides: TGCGCCAGCAGCTTGGTCGAGGGACAGGTCTTTGGCGAGCAGTACTTC.

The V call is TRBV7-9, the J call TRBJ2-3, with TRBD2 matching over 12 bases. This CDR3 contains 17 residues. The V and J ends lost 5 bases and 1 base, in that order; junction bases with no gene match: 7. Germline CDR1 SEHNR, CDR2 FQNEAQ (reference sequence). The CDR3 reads CASSLQTSGSGTDTQYF. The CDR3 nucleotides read TGTGCCAGCAGCCTGCAGACTAGCGGGAGCGGCACAGATACGCAGTATTTT.